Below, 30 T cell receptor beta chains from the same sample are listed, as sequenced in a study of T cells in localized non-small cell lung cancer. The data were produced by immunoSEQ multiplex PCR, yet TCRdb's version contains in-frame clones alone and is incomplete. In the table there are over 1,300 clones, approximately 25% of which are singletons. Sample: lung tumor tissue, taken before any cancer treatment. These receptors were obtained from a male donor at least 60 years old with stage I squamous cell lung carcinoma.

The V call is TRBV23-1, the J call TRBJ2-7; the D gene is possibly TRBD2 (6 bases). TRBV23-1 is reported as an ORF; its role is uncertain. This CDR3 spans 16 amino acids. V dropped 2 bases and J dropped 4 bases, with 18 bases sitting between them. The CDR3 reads CASSQILTGSYYEQYV. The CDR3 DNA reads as TGCGCCAGCAGTCAAATCTTAACCGGGAGCTATTACGAGCAGTACGTC.

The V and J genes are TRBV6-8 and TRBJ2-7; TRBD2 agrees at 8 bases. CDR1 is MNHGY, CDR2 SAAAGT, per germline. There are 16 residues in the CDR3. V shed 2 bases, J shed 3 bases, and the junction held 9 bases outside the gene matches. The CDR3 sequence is CASSYTSGSGFYEQYV. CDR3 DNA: TGTGCCAGCAGTTACACGAGCGGGAGTGGCTTCTACGAGCAGTACGTC.

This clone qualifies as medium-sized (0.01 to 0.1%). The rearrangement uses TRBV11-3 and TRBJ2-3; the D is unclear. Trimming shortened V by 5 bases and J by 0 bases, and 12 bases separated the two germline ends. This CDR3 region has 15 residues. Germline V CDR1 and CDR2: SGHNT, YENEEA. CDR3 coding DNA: TGTGCCAGCAGCCGGACGGACCTTAGCACAGATACGCAGTATTTT. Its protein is CASSRTDLSTDTQYF. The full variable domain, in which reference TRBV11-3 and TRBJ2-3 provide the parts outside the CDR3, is EAGVVQSPRYKIIEKKQPVAFWCNPISGHNTLYWYLQNLGQGPELLIRYENEEAVDDSQLPKDRFSAERLKGVDSTLKIQPAELGDSAVYLCASSRTDLSTDTQYFGPGTRLTVL.

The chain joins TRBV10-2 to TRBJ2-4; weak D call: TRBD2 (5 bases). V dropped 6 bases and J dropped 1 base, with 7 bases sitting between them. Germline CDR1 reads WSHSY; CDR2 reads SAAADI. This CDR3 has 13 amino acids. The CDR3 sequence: CASRSGAKNIQYF. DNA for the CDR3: TGCGCCAGCAGGTCGGGGGCCAAAAACATTCAGTACTTC.

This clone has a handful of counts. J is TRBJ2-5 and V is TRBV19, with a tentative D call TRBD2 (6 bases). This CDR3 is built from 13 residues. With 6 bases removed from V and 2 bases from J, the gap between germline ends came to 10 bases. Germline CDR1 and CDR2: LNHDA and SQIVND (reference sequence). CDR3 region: CASSTAGQETQYF. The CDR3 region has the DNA TGTGCCAGTAGCACCGCGGGACAAGAGACCCAGTACTTC.

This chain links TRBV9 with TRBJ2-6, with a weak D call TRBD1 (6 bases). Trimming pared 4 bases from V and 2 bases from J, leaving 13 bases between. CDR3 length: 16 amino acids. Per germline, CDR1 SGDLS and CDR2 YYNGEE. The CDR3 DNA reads TGTGCCAGCAGCACTACAGGGAAGGCTGGGGCCAACGTCCTGACTTTC. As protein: CASSTTGKAGANVLTF. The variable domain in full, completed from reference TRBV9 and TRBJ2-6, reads DSGVTQTPKHLITATGQRVTLRCSPRSGDLSVYWYQQSLDQGLQFLIQYYNGEERAKGNILERFSAQQFPDLHSELNLSSLELGDSALYFCASSTTGKAGANVLTFGAGSRLTVL.

The CDR3 here is CASSPGAELEKLFF. CDR3 DNA sequence: TGTGCCAGCTCACCAGGGGCAGAGCTTGAAAAACTGTTTTTT. V and J are TRBV18 and TRBJ1-4; TRBD1 is a possible D gene (5 bases). The CDR3 is 14 amino acids. Germline CDR1 is KGHSH and CDR2 is LQKENI. V was clipped by 2 bases and J by 7 bases, with 11 bases between them.

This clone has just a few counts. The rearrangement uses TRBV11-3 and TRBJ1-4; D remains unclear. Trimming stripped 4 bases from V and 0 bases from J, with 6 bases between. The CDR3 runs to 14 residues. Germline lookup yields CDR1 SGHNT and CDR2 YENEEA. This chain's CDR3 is CASSSSATNEKLFF. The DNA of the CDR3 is TGTGCCAGCAGCTCGAGTGCAACTAATGAAAAACTGTTTTTT.

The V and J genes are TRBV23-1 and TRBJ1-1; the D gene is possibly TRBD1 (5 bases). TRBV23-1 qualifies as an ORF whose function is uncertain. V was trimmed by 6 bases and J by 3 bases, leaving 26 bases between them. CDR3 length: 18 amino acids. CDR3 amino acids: CASRARDSAAGSDTEAFF. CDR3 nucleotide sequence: TGCGCCAGCAGAGCAAGAGACAGTGCGGCGGGTTCGGACACTGAAGCTTTCTTT.

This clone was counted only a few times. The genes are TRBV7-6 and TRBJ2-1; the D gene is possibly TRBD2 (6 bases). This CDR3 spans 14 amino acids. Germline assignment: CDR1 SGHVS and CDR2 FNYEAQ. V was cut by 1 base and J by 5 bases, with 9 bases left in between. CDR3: CASSLVLANNEQFF. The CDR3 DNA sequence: TGTGCCAGCAGCTTAGTGCTAGCGAACAATGAGCAGTTCTTC.

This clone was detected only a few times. CDR3 coding DNA: TGTGCCAGCAGTGACTACAGGGGGCGCTATGGCTACACCTTC. Encoded protein: CASSDYRGRYGYTF. The genes are TRBV6-8 and TRBJ1-2; TRBD1 aligns across 9 bases. Unmatched junction bases numbered 5, after V lost 5 bases and J lost 4 bases. CDR1 is MNHGY and CDR2 is SAAAGT in the germline V gene. The CDR3 covers 14 residues.

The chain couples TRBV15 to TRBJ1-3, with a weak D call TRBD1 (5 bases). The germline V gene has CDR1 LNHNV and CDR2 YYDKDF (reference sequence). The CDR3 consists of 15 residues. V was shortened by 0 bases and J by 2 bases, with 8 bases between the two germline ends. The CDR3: CATSRDKGTGNTIYF. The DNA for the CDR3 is TGTGCCACCAGCAGAGATAAGGGGACTGGAAACACCATATATTTT.

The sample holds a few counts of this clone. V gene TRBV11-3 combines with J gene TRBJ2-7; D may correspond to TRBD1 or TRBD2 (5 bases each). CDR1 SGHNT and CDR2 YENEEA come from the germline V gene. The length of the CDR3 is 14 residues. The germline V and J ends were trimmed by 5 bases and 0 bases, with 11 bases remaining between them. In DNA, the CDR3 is TGTGCCAGCAGCCCCAGGGACCACTCCTACGAGCAGTACTTC. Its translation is CASSPRDHSYEQYF.

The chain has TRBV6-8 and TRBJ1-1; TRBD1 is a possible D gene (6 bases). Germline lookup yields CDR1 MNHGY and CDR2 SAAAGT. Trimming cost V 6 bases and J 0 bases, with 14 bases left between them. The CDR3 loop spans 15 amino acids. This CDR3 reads CASRLQTGVNTEAFF. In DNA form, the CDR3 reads TGTGCCAGCAGACTCCAGACAGGTGTGAACACTGAAGCTTTCTTT.

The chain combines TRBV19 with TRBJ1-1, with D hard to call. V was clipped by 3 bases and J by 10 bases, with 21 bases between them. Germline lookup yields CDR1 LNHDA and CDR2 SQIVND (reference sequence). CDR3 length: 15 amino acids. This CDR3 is CASSIERERFGVAFF. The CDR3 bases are TGTGCCAGTAGTATCGAACGGGAGAGGTTTGGTGTAGCTTTCTTT.

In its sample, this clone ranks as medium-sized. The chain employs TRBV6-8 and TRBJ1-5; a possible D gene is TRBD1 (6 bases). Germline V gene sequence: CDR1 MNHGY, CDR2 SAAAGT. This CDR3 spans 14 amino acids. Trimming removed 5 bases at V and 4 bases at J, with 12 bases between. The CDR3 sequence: CASSLRDKNQPQHF. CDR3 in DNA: TGTGCCAGCAGTCTCCGGGACAAAAATCAGCCCCAGCATTTT.

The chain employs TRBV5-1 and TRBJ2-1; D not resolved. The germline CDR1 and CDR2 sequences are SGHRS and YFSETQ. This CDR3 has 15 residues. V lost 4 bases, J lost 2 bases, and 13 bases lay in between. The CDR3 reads CASSVSLQTYNEQFF. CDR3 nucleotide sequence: TGCGCCAGCAGCGTAAGCCTCCAGACCTACAATGAGCAGTTCTTC.

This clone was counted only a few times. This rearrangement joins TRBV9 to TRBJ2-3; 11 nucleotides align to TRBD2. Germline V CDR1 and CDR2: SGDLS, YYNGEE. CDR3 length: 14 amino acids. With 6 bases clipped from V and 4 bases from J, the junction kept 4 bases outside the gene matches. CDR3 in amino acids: CASTLAGGADTQYF. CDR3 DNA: TGTGCCAGCACCTTAGCGGGAGGGGCAGATACGCAGTATTTT.

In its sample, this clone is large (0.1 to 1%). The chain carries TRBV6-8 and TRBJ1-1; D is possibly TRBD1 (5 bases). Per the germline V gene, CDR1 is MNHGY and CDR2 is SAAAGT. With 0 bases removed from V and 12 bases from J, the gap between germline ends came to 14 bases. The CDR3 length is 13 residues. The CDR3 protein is CASSYSTGSMSFF. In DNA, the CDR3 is TGTGCCAGCAGTTACTCAACAGGTAGTATGTCTTTCTTT.

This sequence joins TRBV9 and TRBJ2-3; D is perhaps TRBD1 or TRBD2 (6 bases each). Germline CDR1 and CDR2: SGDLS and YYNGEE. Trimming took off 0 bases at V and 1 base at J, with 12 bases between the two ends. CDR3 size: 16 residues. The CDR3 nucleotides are TGTGCCAGCAGCGTAGGGGGGGCTAGCGGCACAGATACGCAGTATTTT. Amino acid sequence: CASSVGGASGTDTQYF.

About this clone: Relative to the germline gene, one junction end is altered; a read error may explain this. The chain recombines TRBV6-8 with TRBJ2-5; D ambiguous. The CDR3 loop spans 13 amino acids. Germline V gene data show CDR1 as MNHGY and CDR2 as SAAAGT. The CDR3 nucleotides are TGTGCCATCAGTGTCAAGCAGCAAGAGACCCAGTACTTC. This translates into CAISVKQQETQYF.

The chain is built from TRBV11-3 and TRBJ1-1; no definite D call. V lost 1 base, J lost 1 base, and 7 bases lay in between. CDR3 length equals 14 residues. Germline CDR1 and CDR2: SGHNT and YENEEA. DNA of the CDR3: TGTGCCAGCAGCTTAGTTTCCGGGAACACTGAAGCTTTCTTT. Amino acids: CASSLVSGNTEAFF.

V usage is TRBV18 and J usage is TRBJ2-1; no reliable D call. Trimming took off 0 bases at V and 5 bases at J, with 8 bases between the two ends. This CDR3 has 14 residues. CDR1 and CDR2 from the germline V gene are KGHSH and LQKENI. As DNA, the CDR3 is TGTGCCAGCTCACCACCGTCTACTCACAATGAGCAGTTCTTC. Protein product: CASSPPSTHNEQFF.

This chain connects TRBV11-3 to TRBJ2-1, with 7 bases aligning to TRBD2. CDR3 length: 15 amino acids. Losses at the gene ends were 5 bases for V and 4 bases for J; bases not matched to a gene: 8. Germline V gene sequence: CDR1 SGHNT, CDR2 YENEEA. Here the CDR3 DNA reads TGTGCCAGCAGCCAAGTTACTAGCGAGTACAATGAGCAGTTCTTC. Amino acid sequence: CASSQVTSEYNEQFF.

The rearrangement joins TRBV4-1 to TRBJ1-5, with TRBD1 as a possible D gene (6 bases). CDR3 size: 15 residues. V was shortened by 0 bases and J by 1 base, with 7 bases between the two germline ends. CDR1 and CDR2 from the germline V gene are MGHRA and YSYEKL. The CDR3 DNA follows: TGCGCCAGCAGCCAAGAAGGGGGGAGCAATCAGCCCCAGCATTTT. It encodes CASSQEGGSNQPQHF.

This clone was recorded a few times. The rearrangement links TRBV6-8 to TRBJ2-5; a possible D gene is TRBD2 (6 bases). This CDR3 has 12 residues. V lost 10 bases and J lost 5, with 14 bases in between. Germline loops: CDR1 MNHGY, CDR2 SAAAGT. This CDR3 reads CAIGAAGETQYF. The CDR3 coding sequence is TGTGCCATTGGGGCCGCGGGGGAGACCCAGTACTTC.

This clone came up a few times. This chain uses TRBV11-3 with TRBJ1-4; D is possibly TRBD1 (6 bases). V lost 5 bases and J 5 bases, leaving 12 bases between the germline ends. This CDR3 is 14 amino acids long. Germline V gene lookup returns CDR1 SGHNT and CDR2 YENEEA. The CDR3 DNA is TGTGCCAGCAGCCAAGGGGGAACGAATGAAAAACTGTTTTTT. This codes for CASSQGGTNEKLFF.

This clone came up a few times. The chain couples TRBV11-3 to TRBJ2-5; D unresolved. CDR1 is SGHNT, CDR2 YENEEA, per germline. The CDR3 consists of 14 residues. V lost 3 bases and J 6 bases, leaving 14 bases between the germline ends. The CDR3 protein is CASSLFGKMQTQYF. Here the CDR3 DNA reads TGTGCCAGCAGCTTGTTTGGCAAAATGCAGACCCAGTACTTC.

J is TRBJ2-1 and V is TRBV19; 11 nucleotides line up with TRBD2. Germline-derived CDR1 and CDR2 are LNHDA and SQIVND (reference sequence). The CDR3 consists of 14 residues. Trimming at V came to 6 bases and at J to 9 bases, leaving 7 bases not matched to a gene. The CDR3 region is CASSRTSGSFEQFF. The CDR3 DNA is TGTGCCAGTAGCCGTACTAGCGGGAGTTTTGAGCAGTTCTTC.

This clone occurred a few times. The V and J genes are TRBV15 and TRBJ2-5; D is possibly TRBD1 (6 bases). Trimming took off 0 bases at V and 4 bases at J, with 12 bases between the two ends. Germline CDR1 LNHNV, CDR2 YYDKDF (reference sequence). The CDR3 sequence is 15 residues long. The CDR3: CATSREAGVRETQYF. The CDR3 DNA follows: TGTGCCACCAGCAGAGAGGCAGGGGTGAGAGAGACCCAGTACTTC.